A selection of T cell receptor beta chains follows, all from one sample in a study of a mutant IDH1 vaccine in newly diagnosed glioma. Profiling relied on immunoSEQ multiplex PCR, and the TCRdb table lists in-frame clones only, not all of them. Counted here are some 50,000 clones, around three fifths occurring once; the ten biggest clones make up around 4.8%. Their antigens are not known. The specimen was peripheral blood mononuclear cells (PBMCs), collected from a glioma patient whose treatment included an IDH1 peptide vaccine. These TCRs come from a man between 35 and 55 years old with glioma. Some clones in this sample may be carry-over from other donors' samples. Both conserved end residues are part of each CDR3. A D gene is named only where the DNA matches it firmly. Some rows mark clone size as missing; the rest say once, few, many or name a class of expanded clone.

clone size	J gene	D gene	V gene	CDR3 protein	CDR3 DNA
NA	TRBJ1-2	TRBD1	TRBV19	CASRDRERGYTF	TGTGCCAGCCGGGACAGGGAGCGCGGCTACACCTTC
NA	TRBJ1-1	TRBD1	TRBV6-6	CASRGGGGGTEAFF	TGTGCCAGCAGGGGGGGAGGGGGCGGAACTGAAGCTTTCTTT
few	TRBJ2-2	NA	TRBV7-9	CASSFNAANTGELFF	TGTGCCAGCAGCTTCAACGCAGCGAACACCGGGGAGCTGTTTTTT
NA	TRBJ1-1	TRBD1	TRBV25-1	CASSEWTGGNTEAFF	TGTGCCAGCAGTGAATGGACAGGGGGGAACACTGAAGCTTTCTTT
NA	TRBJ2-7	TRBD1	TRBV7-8	CASSNRGTAYEQYF	TGTGCCAGCAGCAACCGAGGGACAGCCTACGAGCAGTACTTC
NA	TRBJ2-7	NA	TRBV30	CAWDNMIVGSYEQYF	TGTGCCTGGGATAATATGATAGTGGGCTCCTACGAGCAGTACTTC
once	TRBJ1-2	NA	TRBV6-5	CASSLASSYGYTF	TGTGCCAGCAGCCTGGCTAGTTCGTACGGCTACACCTTC
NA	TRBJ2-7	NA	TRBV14	CASSERPASYEQYF	TGTGCCAGCAGCGAGCGACCAGCTAGCTACGAGCAGTACTTC
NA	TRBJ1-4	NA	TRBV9	CASSGGREEEKLFF	TGTGCCAGCAGCGGGGGACGGGAAGAGGAAAAACTGTTTTTT
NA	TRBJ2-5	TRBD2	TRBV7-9	CASSPSRLAGGSETQYF	TGTGCCAGCAGCCCCAGTCGGCTAGCGGGGGGGTCGGAGACCCAGTACTTC
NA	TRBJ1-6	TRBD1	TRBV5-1	CASSLTGQGINSPLHF	TGCGCCAGCAGCTTGACGGGACAGGGGATCAATTCACCCCTCCACTTT
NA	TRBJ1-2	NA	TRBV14	CASSPWRGGYTF	TGTGCCAGCAGCCCCTGGAGGGGTGGCTACACCTTC
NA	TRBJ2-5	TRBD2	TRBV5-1	CASSRGGLDPRLETQYF	TGCGCCAGCAGCCGCGGGGGGCTAGATCCCAGGCTAGAGACCCAGTACTTC
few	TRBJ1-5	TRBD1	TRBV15	CATSRDLTGVQPQHF	TGTGCCACCAGCAGAGACTTGACAGGGGTTCAGCCCCAGCATTTT
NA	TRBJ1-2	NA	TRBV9	CASSEQGLYGYTF	TGTGCCAGCAGCGAGCAGGGACTCTATGGCTACACCTTC
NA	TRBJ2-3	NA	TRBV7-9	CASSSWGLGTDTQYF	TGTGCCAGCAGCTCCTGGGGGCTCGGCACAGATACGCAGTATTTT
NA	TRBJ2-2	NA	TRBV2	CASSMQGPNTGELFF	TGTGCCAGCAGTATGCAGGGACCTAACACCGGGGAGCTGTTTTTT
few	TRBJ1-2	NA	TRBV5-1	CASSLAPGDYGYTF	TGCGCCAGCAGCTTGGCCCCGGGGGACTATGGCTACACCTTC
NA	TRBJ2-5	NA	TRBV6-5	CASSYSYGGKTQYF	TGTGCCAGCAGTTACTCGTACGGGGGAAAGACCCAGTACTTC
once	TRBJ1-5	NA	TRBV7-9	CASSDRSGQPQHF	TGTGCCAGCAGCGACAGGTCCGGGCAGCCCCAGCATTTT
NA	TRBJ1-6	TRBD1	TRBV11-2	CASSLTGGTGSPLHF	TGTGCCAGCAGCCTGACAGGGGGGACCGGTTCACCCCTCCACTTT
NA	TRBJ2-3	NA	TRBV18	CASSPRHADTQYF	TGTGCCAGCTCACCGAGGCACGCAGATACGCAGTATTTT
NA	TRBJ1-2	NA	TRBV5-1	CASRLRVTGNYGYTF	TGCGCCAGCAGGCTGAGGGTTACAGGGAACTATGGCTACACCTTC
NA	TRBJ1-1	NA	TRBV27	CASSLPDTEAFF	TGTGCCAGCAGTTTACCGGACACTGAAGCTTTCTTT
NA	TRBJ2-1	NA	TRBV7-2	CASSPQRYNEQFF	TGTGCCAGCAGCCCGCAGCGGTACAATGAGCAGTTCTTC
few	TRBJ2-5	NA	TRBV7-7	CASSSYEDGQETQYF	TGTGCTAGCAGCTCCTACGAGGACGGTCAAGAGACCCAGTACTTC
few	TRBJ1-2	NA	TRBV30	CAWNMGSRNGYTF	TGTGCCTGGAACATGGGCAGCCGGAATGGCTACACCTTC
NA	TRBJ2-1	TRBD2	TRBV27	CASSPLRLAGAAPHLYNEQFF	TGTGCCAGCAGTCCCCTCCGACTAGCGGGGGCTGCTCCACACTTATACAATGAGCAGTTCTTC
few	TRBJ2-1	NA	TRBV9	CASSVADPSVKQFF	TGTGCCAGCAGCGTAGCTGATCCCTCGGTAAAGCAGTTCTTC
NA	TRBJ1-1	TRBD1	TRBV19	CASSPRRGSATEAFF	TGTGCCAGTAGTCCCCGCAGGGGGAGCGCCACTGAAGCTTTCTTT
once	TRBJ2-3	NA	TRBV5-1	CASSLAKAYTDTQYF	TGCGCCAGCAGCTTGGCCAAGGCATACACAGATACGCAGTATTTT
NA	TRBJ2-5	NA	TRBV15	CATSSFGGTTAETQYF	TGTGCCACCAGCAGTTTCGGGGGGACAACTGCAGAGACCCAGTACTTC
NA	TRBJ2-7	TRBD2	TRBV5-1	CASSLALAGGSEQYF	TGCGCCAGCAGCTTGGCACTAGCGGGAGGGAGCGAGCAGTACTTC
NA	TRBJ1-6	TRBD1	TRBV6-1	CASNPGQGSPLHF	TGTGCCAGCAACCCGGGACAGGGCTCACCCCTCCACTTT
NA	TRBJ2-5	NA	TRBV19	CASSMSREAGTQYF	TGTGCCAGTAGTATGTCCAGGGAGGCGGGGACCCAGTACTTC